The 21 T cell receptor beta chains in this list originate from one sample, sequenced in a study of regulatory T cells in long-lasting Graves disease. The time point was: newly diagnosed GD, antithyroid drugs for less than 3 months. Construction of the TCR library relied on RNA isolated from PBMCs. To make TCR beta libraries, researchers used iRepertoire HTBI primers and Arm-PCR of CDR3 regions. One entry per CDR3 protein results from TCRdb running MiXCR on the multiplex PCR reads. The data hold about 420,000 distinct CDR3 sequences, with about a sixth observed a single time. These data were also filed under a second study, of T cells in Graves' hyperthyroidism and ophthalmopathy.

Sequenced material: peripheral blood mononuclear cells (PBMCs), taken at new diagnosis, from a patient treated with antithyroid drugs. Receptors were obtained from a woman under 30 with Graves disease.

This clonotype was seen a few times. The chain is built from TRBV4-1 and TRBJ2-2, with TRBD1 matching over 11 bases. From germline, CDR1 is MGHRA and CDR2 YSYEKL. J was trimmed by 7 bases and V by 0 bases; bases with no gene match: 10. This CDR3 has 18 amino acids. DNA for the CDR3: TGCGCCAGCAGCCAAGAAAGTGGACAGGGGGCAGTGGTCGGGGAGCTGTTTTTT. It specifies CASSQESGQGAVVGELFF.

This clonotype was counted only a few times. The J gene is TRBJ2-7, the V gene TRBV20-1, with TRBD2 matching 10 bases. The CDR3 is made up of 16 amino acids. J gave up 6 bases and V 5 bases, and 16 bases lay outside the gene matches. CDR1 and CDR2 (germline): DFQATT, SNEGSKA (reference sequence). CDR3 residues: CSAPRGSGRALSEQYF. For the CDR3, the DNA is TGCAGTGCTCCCCGAGGGAGCGGGAGGGCGTTATCCGAGCAGTACTTC.

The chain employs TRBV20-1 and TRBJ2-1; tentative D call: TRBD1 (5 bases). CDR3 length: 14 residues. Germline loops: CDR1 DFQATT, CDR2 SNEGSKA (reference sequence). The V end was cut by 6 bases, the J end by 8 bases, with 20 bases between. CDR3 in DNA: TGCAGTGCCACACGGATGGGGCGAAGCTATGAGCAGTTCTTC. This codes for CSATRMGRSYEQFF.

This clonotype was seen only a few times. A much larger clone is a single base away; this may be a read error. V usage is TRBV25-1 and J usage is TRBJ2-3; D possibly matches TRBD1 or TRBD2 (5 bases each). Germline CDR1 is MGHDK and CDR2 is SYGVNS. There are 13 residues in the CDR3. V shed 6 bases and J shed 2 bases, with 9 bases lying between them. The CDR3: CASSGDHTDTQYF. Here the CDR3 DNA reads TGTGCCAGCAGCGGGGACCACACAGATACGCAGTATTTT. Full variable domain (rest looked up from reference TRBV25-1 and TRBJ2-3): EADIYQTPRYLVIGTGKKITLECSQTMGHDKMYWYQQDPGMELHLIHYSYGVNSTEKGDLSSESTVSRIRTEHFPLTLESARPSHTSQYLCASSGDHTDTQYFGPGTRLTVL.

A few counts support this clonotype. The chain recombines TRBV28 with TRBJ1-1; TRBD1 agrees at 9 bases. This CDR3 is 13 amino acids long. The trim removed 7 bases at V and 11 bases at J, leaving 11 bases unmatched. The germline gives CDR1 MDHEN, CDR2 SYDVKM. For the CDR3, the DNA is TGTGCCAGCAACCTCCGGGGGACAGGGTACGCTTTCTTT. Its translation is CASNLRGTGYAFF. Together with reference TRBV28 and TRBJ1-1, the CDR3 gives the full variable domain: DVKVTQSSRYLVKRTGEKVFLECVQDMDHENMFWYRQDPGLGLRLIYFSYDVKMKEKGDIPEGYSVSREKKERFSLILESASTNQTSMYLCASNLRGTGYAFFGQGTRLTVV.

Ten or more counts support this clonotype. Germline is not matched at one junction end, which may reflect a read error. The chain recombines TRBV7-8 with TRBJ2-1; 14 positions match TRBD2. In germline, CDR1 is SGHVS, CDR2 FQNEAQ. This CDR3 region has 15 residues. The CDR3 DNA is TGTGCCAGCAGCTATACGGGACTAGCGGGAGCTGCACACAACTTC. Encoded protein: CASSYTGLAGAAHNF.

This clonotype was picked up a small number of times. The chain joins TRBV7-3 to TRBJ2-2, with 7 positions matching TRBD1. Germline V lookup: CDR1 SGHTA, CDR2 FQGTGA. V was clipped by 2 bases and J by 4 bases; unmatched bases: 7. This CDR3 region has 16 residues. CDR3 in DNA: TGTGCCAGCAGCTTACTAACAGGGGCACGCACCGGGGAGCTGTTTTTT. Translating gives CASSLLTGARTGELFF.

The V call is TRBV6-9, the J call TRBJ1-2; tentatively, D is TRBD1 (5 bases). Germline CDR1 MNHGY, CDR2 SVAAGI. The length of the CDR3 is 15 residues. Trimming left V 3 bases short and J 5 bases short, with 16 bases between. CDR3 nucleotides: TGTGCCAGCAGTTACTCCCCAGGGCCACAGTATGGCTACACCTTC. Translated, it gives CASSYSPGPQYGYTF.

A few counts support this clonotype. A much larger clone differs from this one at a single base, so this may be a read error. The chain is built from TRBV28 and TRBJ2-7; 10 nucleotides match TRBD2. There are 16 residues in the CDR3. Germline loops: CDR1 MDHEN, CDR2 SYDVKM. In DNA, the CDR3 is TGTGCCAGCAGTTCCTTCATAGCGGGAGGAACCTACGAGCTGTACTTC. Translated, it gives CASSSFIAGGTYELYF.

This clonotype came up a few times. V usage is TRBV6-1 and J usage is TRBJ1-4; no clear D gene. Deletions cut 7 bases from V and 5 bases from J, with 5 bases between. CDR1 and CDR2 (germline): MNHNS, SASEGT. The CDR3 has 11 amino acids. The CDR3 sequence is CASTLNEKLFF. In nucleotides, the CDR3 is TGTGCCAGCACCCTAAATGAAAAACTGTTTTTT.

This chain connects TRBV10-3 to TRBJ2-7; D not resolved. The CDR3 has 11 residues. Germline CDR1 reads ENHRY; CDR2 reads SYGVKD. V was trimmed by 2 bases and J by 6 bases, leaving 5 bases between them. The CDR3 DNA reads TGTGCCATCAGTGAGGCTTTCGAGCAGTACTTC. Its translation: CAISEAFEQYF.

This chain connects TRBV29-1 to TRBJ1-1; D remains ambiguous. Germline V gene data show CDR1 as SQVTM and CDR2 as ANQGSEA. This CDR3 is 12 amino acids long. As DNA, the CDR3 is TGCAAGACGACGGTTATGAACACTGAAGCTTTCTTT. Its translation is CKTTVMNTEAFF.

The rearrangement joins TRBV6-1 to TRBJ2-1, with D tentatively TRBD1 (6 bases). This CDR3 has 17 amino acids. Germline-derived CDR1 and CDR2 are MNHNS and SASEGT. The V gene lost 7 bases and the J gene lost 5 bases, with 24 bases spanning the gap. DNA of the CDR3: TGTGCCAGCACTCCCCATGGGAGTTCAGGGGCCGACAATGAGCAGTTCTTC. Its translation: CASTPHGSSGADNEQFF.

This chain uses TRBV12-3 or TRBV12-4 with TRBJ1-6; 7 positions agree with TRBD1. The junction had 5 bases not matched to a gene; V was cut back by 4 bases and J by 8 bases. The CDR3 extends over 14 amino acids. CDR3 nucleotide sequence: TGTGCCAGCAGTTCCTCAGGGGGTTATTCACCCCTCCACTTT. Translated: CASSSSGGYSPLHF.

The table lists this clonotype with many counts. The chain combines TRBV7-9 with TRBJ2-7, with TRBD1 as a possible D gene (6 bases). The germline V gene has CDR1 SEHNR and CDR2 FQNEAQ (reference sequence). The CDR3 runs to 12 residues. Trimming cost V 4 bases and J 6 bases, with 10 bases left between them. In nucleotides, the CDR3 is TGTGCCAGCAGCTCACAGGGATCCGAGCAGTACTTC. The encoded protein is CASSSQGSEQYF.

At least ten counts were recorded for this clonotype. The CDR3 nucleotides read TGTGCCAGCAGAGTCGGGACTAGCGGATCCTACGAGCAGTACTTC. Amino acids: CASRVGTSGSYEQYF. The chain is built from TRBV7-2 and TRBJ2-7, with TRBD2 identical over 11 bases. The CDR3 runs to 15 residues. CDR1 is SGHTA and CDR2 is FQGNSA in the germline V gene. V lost 6 bases to trimming and J lost 1 base; unmatched junction nucleotides: 5.

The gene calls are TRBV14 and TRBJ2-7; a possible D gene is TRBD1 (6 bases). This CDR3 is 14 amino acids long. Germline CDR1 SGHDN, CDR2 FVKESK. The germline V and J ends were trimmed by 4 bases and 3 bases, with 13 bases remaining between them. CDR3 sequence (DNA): TGTGCCAGCAGCCGACAGGCAGGACTCTACGAGCAGTACTTC. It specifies CASSRQAGLYEQYF.

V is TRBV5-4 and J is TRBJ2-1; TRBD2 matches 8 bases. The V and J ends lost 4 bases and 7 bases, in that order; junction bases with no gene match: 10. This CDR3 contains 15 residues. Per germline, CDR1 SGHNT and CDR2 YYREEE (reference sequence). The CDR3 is CASSRGLATGNEQFF. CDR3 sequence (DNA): TGTGCCAGCAGCCGAGGACTAGCAACGGGTAATGAGCAGTTCTTC. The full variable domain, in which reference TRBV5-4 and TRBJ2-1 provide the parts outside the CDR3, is ETGVTQSPTHLIKTRGQQVTLRCSSQSGHNTVSWYQQALGQGPQFIFQYYREEENGRGNFPPRFSGLQFPNYSSELNVNALELDDSALYLCASSRGLATGNEQFFGPGTRLTVL.

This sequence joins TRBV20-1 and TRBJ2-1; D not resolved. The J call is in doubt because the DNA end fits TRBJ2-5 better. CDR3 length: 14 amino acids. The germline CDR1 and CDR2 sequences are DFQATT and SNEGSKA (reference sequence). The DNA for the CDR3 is TGCAGTGCTAGAGAGGCGGTTGTTCCGGAGACCCAGTACTTC. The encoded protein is CSAREAVVPETQYF.

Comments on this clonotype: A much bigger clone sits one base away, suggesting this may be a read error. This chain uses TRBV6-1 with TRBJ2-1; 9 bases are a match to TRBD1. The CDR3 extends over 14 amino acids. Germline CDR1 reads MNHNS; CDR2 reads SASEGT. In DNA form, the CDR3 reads TGTACCAGCAGCCGGGACAGGGAGGGCAATGAGCAGTTCTTC. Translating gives CTSSRDREGNEQFF.

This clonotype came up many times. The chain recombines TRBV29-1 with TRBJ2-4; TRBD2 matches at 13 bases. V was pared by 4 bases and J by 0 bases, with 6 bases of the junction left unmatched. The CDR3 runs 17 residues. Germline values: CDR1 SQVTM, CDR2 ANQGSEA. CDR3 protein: CSVGQLAGGGAKNIQYF. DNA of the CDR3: TGCAGCGTTGGGCAACTAGCGGGGGGGGGAGCCAAAAACATTCAGTACTTC.